The 18 T cell receptor beta chains reported below all come from one sample, sequenced in a study of PD-L1 blockade in urothelial cancer. The repertoire was sequenced with immunoSEQ multiplex PCR; TCRdb's copy has only in-frame clones and lacks some. Of more than 85,000 clones detected, approximately 90% appear once; the ten largest clones hold 0.7% to 0.95%. Source: PBMCs, taken around atezolizumab (anti-PD-L1) treatment. All receptors derive from a woman of 80 years or more with urothelial cancer.

V gene TRBV10-1 combines with J gene TRBJ2-3; D ambiguous. Germline V gene data show CDR1 as WNHNN and CDR2 as SYGVQD (reference sequence). This CDR3 has 13 residues. Trimming stripped 0 bases from V and 5 bases from J, with 6 bases between. CDR3: CASSESFVDTQYF. The CDR3 DNA sequence: TGCGCCAGCAGTGAGTCGTTCGTAGATACGCAGTATTTT.

The chain couples TRBV9 to TRBJ2-2, with TRBD2 matching over 8 bases. V gave up 0 bases and J gave up 6 bases; unmatched junction bases: 4. The length of the CDR3 is 15 residues. Germline CDR1 SGDLS, CDR2 YYNGEE. The CDR3 sequence is CASSVDGRASGELFF. The CDR3 DNA reads TGTGCCAGCAGCGTAGACGGGAGGGCCTCCGGGGAGCTGTTTTTT. Full variable domain (outside the CDR3, taken from reference TRBV9 and TRBJ2-2): DSGVTQTPKHLITATGQRVTLRCSPRSGDLSVYWYQQSLDQGLQFLIQYYNGEERAKGNILERFSAQQFPDLHSELNLSSLELGDSALYFCASSVDGRASGELFFGEGSRLTVL.

This clone was observed a handful of times. The rearrangement uses TRBV6-1 and TRBJ2-1, with D possibly TRBD2 on 5 matching bases. CDR1 MNHNS and CDR2 SASEGT come from the germline V gene. The CDR3 spans 13 residues. The germline V and J ends were trimmed by 7 bases and 2 bases, with 9 bases remaining between them. CDR3 loop: CASTSAAYNEQFF. The DNA of the CDR3 is TGTGCCAGCACCTCAGCGGCCTACAATGAGCAGTTCTTC.

The V and J genes are TRBV11-2 and TRBJ1-4, with D maybe TRBD1 (6 bases). This CDR3 has 18 residues. Germline loops: CDR1 SGHAT, CDR2 FQNNGV. Trimming left V 1 base short and J 8 bases short, with 23 bases between. The CDR3 loop is CASSLGGTLFNWKEKLFF. Written as DNA, the CDR3 is TGTGCCAGCAGCTTAGGAGGGACACTCTTTAACTGGAAGGAAAAACTGTTTTTT.

The chain carries TRBV19 and TRBJ1-1; tentatively, D is TRBD1 (5 bases). The CDR3 runs to 15 residues. Germline loops: CDR1 LNHDA, CDR2 SQIVND (reference sequence). The V end was cut by 5 bases, the J end by 1 base, with 14 bases between. CDR3 DNA: TGTGCCAGTAGTCCCCCGGGCAGGGCGAACACTGAAGCTTTCTTT. This sequence encodes CASSPPGRANTEAFF.

This rearrangement joins TRBV5-1 to TRBJ1-1; TRBD1 is a possible D gene (5 bases). Germline CDR1 reads SGHRS; CDR2 reads YFSETQ. This CDR3 is 17 amino acids long. Trimming stripped 1 base from V and 0 bases from J, with 16 bases between. The CDR3 DNA sequence: TGCGCCAGCAGCTTGTGGGGGGGGACCCCGATGAACACTGAAGCTTTCTTT. Protein product: CASSLWGGTPMNTEAFF. Full variable domain (outside the CDR3, taken from reference TRBV5-1 and TRBJ1-1): KAGVTQTPRYLIKTRGQQVTLSCSPISGHRSVSWYQQTPGQGLQFLFEYFSETQRNKGNFPGRFSGRQFSNSRSEMNVSTLELGDSALYLCASSLWGGTPMNTEAFFGQGTRLTVV.

The V call is TRBV10-1, the J call TRBJ1-2; D ambiguous. V shed 0 bases and J shed 2 bases, with 7 bases lying between them. Germline CDR1 is WNHNN and CDR2 is SYGVQD (reference sequence). This CDR3 contains 14 residues. CDR3 sequence: CASSESGINYGYTF. The CDR3 nucleotides read TGCGCCAGCAGTGAGTCCGGGATAAACTATGGCTACACCTTC.

V gene TRBV7-9 combines with J gene TRBJ2-1, with 9 bases lining up with TRBD2. Per germline, CDR1 SEHNR and CDR2 FQNEAQ (reference sequence). CDR3 length: 19 amino acids. V lost 5 bases, J lost 0 bases, and 14 bases stayed unmatched. The CDR3 nucleotides are TGTGCCAGCAGCGGACCTACTAGCGGGCCCCGGAGCTCCTACAATGAGCAGTTCTTC. It encodes CASSGPTSGPRSSYNEQFF.

The V call is TRBV12-2, the J call TRBJ1-1. TRBV12-2 is given as a pseudogene. The CDR3 extends over 16 amino acids. CDR3 protein: CASRLAWGGNCPEAFF. DNA for the CDR3: TGTGCAAGTCGCTTAGCGTGGGGGGGGAATTGCCCTGAAGCTTTCTTT.

The J gene is TRBJ2-7, the V gene TRBV10-3, with unresolved D. V gave up 6 bases and J gave up 3 bases, with 9 bases separating them. Germline assignment: CDR1 ENHRY and CDR2 SYGVKD. The CDR3 contains 12 residues. The DNA for the CDR3 is TGTGCCATCAGCAGCGTAAACTACGAGCAGTACTTC. Translating it yields CAISSVNYEQYF.

A few counts support this clone. The chain carries TRBV28 and TRBJ2-2; tentative D call: TRBD2 (5 bases). Trimming cost V 6 bases and J 0 bases, with 17 bases left between them. CDR3 size: 17 residues. The V gene's germline CDR1 is MDHEN and CDR2 SYDVKM. The CDR3 reads CASSLRPSGSNTGELFF. CDR3 DNA sequence: TGTGCCAGCAGCCTAAGGCCCAGCGGCTCGAACACCGGGGAGCTGTTTTTT. The entire variable domain, with the rest obtained from reference TRBV28 and TRBJ2-2, is as follows: DVKVTQSSRYLVKRTGEKVFLECVQDMDHENMFWYRQDPGLGLRLIYFSYDVKMKEKGDIPEGYSVSREKKERFSLILESASTNQTSMYLCASSLRPSGSNTGELFFGEGSRLTVL.

This chain links TRBV11-2 with TRBJ2-1; 10 bases align to TRBD2. The V and J ends lost 6 bases and 6 bases, in that order; junction bases with no gene match: 8. Germline V gene sequence: CDR1 SGHAT, CDR2 FQNNGV. The CDR3 contains 15 residues. For the CDR3, the DNA is TGTGCCAGCAGTAACGGGCTAGCGGGAGTCAATGAGCAGTTCTTC. It is translated as CASSNGLAGVNEQFF.

The chain combines TRBV5-1 with TRBJ1-2; D unclear. The germline V gene has CDR1 SGHRS and CDR2 YFSETQ. The CDR3 consists of 14 residues. V was pared by 2 bases and J by 4 bases, with 12 bases between. CDR3 in amino acids: CASSFLDMAYGYTF. CDR3 sequence (DNA): TGCGCCAGCAGCTTCCTCGACATGGCCTATGGCTACACCTTC.

The CDR3 coding sequence is TGTGCCACCAGCGGACAGCCCCCGGTCATGAACACTGAAGCTTTCTTT. Its translation is CATSGQPPVMNTEAFF. The rearrangement uses TRBV15 and TRBJ1-1, with D possibly being TRBD1 (6 bases). In germline, CDR1 is LNHNV, CDR2 YYDKDF (reference sequence). The CDR3 spans 16 residues. V gave up 5 bases and J gave up 0 bases, with 16 bases separating them.

The chain carries TRBV9 and TRBJ1-1, with TRBD1 as a possible D gene (5 bases). The length of the CDR3 is 16 residues. Deletions cut 2 bases from V and 1 base from J, with 15 bases between. Germline-derived CDR1 and CDR2 are SGDLS and YYNGEE. CDR3 sequence: CASSVTARPGNTEAFF. CDR3 nucleotides: TGTGCCAGCAGCGTGACAGCTAGACCGGGGAACACTGAAGCTTTCTTT.

CDR3 loop: CASSQLDRNDQPQHF. The CDR3 region has the DNA TGTGCCAGCAGTCAACTGGACAGGAATGATCAGCCCCAGCATTTT. The rearrangement uses TRBV6-1 and TRBJ1-5; 7 positions match TRBD1. V lost 5 bases and J lost 5; bases outside the gene matches: 9. This CDR3 comprises 15 residues. Looked up from germline, CDR1 is MNHNS and CDR2 is SASEGT.

This sequence joins TRBV5-1 and TRBJ2-2; TRBD1 aligns across 7 bases. With 6 bases clipped from V and 0 bases from J, the junction kept 2 bases outside the gene matches. The germline CDR1 and CDR2 sequences are SGHRS and YFSETQ. The CDR3 runs to 14 residues. The CDR3 nucleotides read TGCGCCAGCACAGGGGGATCGAACACCGGGGAGCTGTTTTTT. It yields the protein CASTGGSNTGELFF.

This clone has a handful of counts. The chain recombines TRBV5-4 with TRBJ2-3; 9 bases match TRBD1. Germline V gene lookup returns CDR1 SGHNT and CDR2 YYREEE (reference sequence). The CDR3 is 14 residues long. V dropped 4 bases and J dropped 3; count of bases not matched to a gene: 3. CDR3 sequence: CASSHGQGTDTQYF. The CDR3 region has the DNA TGTGCCAGCAGCCACGGACAGGGGACAGATACGCAGTATTTT.